This TCR beta chain came from a study of OX40 agonist ivuxolimab in advanced cancers. Baseline was the first blood sampling point, followed by cycle 4 day 1 and cycle 7 day 1. The assay was immunoSEQ multiplex PCR, and TCRdb's table has in-frame clones only and misses some. The sample lists some 45,000 clones; roughly 88% were seen once. Trimming took 2 bases from V and 0 from J, leaving 8 bases between them. The germline V gene encodes CDR1 WSHSY and CDR2 SAAADI. This CDR3 spans 14 amino acids. The sequence was obtained from an adult with an advanced solid tumor such as melanoma, head and neck, liver or kidney cancer. J is TRBJ2-7 and V is TRBV10-2; perhaps TRBD2 as D (5 bases). Sequences were derived from CD4+ or CD8+ T cells sorted from blood, sampled in a trial of the OX40 agonist ivuxolimab. CDR3 nucleotide sequence: TGCGCCAGCAGTGAGCGAGCGGACTCCTACGAGCAGTACTTC. Residues: CASSERADSYEQYF.